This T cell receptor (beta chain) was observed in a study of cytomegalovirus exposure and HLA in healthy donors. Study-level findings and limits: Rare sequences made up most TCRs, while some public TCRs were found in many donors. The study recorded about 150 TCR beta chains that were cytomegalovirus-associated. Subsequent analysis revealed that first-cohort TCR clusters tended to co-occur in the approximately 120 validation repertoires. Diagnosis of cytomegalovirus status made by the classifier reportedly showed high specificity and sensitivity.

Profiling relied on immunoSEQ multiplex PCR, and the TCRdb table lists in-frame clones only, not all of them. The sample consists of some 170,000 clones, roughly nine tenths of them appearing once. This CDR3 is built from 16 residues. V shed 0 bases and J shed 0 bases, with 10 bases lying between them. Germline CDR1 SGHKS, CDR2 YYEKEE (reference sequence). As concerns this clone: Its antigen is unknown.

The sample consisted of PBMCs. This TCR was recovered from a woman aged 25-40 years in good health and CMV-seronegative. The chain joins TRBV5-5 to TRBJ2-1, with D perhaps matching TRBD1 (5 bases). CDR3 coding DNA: TGTGCCAGCAGCTTGGTAGGGGTCAACTCCTACAATGAGCAGTTCTTC. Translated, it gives CASSLVGVNSYNEQFF.